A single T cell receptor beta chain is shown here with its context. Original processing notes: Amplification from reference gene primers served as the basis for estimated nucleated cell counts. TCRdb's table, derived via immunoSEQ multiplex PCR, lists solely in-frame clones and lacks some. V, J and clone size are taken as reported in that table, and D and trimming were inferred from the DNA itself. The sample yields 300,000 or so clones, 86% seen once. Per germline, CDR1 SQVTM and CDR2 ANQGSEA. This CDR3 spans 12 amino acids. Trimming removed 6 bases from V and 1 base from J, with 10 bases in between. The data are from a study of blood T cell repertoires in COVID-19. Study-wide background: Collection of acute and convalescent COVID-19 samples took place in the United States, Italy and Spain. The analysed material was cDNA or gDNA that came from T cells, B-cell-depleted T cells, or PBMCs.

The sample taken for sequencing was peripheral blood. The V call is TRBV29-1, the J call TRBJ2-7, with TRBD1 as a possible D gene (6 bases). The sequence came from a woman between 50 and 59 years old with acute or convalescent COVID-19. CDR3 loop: CSVAQGSYEQYF. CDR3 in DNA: TGCAGCGTGGCACAGGGTTCCTACGAGCAGTACTTC.